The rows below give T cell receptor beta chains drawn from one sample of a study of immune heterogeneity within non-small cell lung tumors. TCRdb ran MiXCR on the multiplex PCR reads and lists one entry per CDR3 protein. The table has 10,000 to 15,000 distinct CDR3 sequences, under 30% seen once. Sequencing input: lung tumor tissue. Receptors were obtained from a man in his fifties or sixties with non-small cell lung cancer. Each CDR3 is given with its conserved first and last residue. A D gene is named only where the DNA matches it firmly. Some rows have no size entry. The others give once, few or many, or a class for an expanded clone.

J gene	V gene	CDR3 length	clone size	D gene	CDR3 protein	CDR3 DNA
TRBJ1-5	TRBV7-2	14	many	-	CASRTDATGQPQHF	TGTGCCAGCAGGACCGACGCAACAGGGCAGCCCCAGCATTTT
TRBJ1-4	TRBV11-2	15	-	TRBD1	CASSLGLSGGEKLFF	TGTGCCAGCAGCTTAGGCTTATCAGGGGGTGAAAAACTGTTTTTT
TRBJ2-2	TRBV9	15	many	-	CASSVGASSTGELFF	TGTGCCAGCAGCGTAGGGGCTTCGTCCACCGGGGAGCTGTTTTTT
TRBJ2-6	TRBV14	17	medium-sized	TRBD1	CASSPGTGEPGANVLTF	TGTGCCAGCAGCCCCGGGACAGGGGAGCCTGGGGCCAACGTCCTGACTTTC
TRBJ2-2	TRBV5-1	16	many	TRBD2	CASSASGTSRAGELFF	TGCGCCAGCAGCGCCTCCGGGACTAGCAGAGCGGGGGAGCTGTTTTTT
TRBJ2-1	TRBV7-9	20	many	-	CASSSTGGGGRPFSYNEQFF	TGTGCCAGCAGCTCAACAGGGGGAGGCGGGAGGCCCTTCTCCTACAATGAGCAGTTCTTC
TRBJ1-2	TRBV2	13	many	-	CASSEAPGRGYTF	TGTGCCAGCAGTGAAGCGCCCGGGAGAGGCTACACCTTC
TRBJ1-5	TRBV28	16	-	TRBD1	CASPTPTGALNQPQHF	TGTGCCAGCCCTACCCCAACAGGGGCTCTGAATCAGCCCCAGCATTTT
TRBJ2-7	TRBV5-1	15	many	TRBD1	CASRGTETSSYEQYF	TGCGCCAGCAGGGGGACAGAAACCTCCTCCTACGAGCAGTACTTC
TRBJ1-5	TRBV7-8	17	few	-	CASSFRAGEGSNQPQHF	TGTGCCAGCAGCTTTAGGGCAGGGGAGGGTAGCAATCAGCCCCAGCATTTT
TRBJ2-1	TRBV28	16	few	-	CASSLFGRGDYNEQFF	TGTGCCAGCAGCCTTTTCGGGCGCGGGGATTACAATGAGCAGTTCTTC
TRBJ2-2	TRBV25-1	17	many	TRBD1	CASSDQPGTGTTGELFF	TGTGCCAGCAGTGACCAGCCCGGGACAGGGACCACCGGGGAGCTGTTTTTT
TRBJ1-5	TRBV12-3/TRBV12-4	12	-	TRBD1	CARKQGVQPQHF	TGTGCCAGGAAGCAGGGGGTGCAACCCCAGCATTTT
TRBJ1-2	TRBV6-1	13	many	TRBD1	CASSETGRRGYTF	TGTGCCAGCAGTGAGACAGGGAGACGGGGCTACACCTTC
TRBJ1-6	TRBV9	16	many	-	CASSPSPVAYNSPLHF	TGTGCCAGCAGCCCGTCCCCGGTAGCTTATAATTCACCCCTCCACTTT
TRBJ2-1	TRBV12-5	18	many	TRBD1	CASGFGGSDRGLYNEQFF	TGTGCTAGTGGTTTCGGAGGCTCTGACAGGGGGCTTTACAATGAGCAGTTCTTC
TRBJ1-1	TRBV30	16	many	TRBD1	CAWSVGWKGANTEAFF	TGTGCCTGGAGTGTTGGGTGGAAGGGGGCTAACACTGAAGCTTTCTTT
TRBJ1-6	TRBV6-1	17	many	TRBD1	CASSESGTGWTNSPLHF	TGTGCCAGCAGTGAATCAGGGACAGGGTGGACAAATTCACCCCTCCACTTT
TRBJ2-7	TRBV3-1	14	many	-	CASTQGGLGYEQYF	TGTGCCAGCACCCAAGGGGGTTTAGGCTACGAGCAGTACTTC
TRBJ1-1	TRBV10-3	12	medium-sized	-	CATGWVNTEAFF	TGTGCCACCGGGTGGGTGAACACTGAAGCTTTCTTT